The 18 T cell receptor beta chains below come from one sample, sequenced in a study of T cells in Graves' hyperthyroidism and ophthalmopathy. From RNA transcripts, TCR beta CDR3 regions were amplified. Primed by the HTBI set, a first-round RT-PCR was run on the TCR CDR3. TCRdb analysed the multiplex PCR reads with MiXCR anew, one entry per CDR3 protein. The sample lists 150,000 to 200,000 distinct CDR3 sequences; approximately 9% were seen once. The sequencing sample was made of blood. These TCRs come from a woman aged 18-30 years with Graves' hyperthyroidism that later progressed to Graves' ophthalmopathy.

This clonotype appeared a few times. The CDR3 coding sequence is TGTGCCAGTAGTACCCCAATCCGGACAGGGAGGAATTCACCCCTCCACTTT. As protein: CASSTPIRTGRNSPLHF. The rearrangement uses TRBV19 and TRBJ1-6; 8 bases are shared with TRBD1. Per the germline V gene, CDR1 is LNHDA and CDR2 is SQIVND (reference sequence). The length of the CDR3 is 17 residues. The V gene end was trimmed by 4 bases and the J gene end by 7 bases; junction bases not matched to a gene: 12.

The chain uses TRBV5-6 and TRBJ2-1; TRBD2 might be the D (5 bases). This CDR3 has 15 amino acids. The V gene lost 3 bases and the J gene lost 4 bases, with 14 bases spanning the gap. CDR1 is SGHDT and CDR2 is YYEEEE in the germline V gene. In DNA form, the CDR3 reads TGTGCCAGCAGCTCCAGGACGGGAAAGTACAATGAGCAGTTCTTC. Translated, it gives CASSSRTGKYNEQFF.

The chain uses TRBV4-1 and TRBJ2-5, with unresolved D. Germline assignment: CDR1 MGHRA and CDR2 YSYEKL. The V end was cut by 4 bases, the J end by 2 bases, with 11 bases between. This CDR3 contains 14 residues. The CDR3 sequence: CASSRVPGQETQYF. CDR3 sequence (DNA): TGCGCCAGCAGCCGAGTACCAGGTCAAGAGACCCAGTACTTC.

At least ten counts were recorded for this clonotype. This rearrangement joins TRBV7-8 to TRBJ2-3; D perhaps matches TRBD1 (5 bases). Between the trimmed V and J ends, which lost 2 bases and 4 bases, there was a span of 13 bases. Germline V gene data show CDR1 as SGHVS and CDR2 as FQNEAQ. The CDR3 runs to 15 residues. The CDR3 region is CASSLLKAGSDTQYF. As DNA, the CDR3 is TGTGCCAGCAGCTTATTAAAGGCAGGGTCAGATACGCAGTATTTT.

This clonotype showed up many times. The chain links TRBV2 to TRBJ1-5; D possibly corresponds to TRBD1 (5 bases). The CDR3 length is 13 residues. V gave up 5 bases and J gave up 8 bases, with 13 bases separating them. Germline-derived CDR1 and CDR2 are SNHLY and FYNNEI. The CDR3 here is CASSRGVMEPQHF. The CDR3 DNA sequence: TGTGCCAGCAGTAGAGGGGTTATGGAGCCCCAGCATTTT.

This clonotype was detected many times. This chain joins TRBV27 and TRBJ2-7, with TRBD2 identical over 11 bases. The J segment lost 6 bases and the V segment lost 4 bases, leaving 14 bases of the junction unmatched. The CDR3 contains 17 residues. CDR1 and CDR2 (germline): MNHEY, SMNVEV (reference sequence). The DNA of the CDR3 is TGTGCCAGCAGTTATTGGGGGACTAGCGGAAAGGGAACCGAGCAGTACTTC. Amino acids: CASSYWGTSGKGTEQYF.

DNA of the CDR3: TGTGCCAGCAGAGCACAGGGTCTCACTGCGGCGCAGTTCTTC. Translating it yields CASRAQGLTAAQFF. The V and J genes are TRBV12-3 or TRBV12-4 and TRBJ2-1, with D possibly matching TRBD1 (6 bases). Trimming took 6 bases from V and 12 from J, leaving 21 bases between them. The CDR3 totals 14 residues.

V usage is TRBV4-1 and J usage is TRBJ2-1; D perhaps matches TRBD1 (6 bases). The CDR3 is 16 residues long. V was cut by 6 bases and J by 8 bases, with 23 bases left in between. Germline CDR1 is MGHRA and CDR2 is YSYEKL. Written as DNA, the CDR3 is TGCGCCAGCAGACCCGTACAGGGTAAAAATTTATATGAGCAGTTCTTC. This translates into CASRPVQGKNLYEQFF.

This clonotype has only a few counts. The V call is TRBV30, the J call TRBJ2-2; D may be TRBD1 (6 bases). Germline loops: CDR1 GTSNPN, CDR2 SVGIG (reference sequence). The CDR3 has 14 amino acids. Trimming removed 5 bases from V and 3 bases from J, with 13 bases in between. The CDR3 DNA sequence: TGTGCCTGGGGGGTGACAGGTTACACCGGGGAGCTGTTTTTT. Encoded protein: CAWGVTGYTGELFF.

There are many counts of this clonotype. The CDR3 DNA reads TGCAGTGCCATGCCGGGACTAGCGGGAGTCGCAGATACGCAGTATTTT. Protein product: CSAMPGLAGVADTQYF. V usage is TRBV20-1 and J usage is TRBJ2-3; 14 bases are shared with TRBD2. J gave up 4 bases and V 6 bases, and 9 bases lay outside the gene matches. The germline gives CDR1 DFQATT, CDR2 SNEGSKA (reference sequence). This CDR3 is built from 16 residues.

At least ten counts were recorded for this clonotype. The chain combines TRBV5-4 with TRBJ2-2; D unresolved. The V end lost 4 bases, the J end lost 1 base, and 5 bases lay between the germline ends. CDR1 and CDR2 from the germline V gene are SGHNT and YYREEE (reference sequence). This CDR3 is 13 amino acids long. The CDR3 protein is CASSLQNTGELFF. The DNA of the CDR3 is TGTGCCAGCAGCCTACAGAACACCGGGGAGCTGTTTTTT.

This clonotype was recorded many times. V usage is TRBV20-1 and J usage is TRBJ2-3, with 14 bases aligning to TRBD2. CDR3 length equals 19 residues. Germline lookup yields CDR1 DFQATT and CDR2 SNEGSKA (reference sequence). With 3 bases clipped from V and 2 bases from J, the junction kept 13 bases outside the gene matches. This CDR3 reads CSASLSGTSGSAATDTQYF. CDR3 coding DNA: TGCAGTGCTAGCCTTTCCGGGACTAGCGGGAGCGCGGCCACAGATACGCAGTATTTT.

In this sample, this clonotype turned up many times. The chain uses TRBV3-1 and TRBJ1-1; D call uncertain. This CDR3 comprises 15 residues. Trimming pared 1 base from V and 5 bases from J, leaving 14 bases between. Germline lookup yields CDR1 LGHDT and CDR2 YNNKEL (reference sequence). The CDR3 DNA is TGTGCCAGCAGCCAAGGAGCGGGAACTTTAACTGAAGCTTTCTTT. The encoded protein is CASSQGAGTLTEAFF.

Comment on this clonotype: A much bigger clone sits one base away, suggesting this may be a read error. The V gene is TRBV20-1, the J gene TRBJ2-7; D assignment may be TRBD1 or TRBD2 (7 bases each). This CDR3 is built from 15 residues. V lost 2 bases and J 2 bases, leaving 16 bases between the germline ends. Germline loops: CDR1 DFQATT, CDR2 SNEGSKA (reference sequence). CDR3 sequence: CSARHRGGPTYEQYF. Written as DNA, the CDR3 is TGCAGTGCTAGACACAGGGGAGGGCCGACCTACGAGCAGTACTTC.

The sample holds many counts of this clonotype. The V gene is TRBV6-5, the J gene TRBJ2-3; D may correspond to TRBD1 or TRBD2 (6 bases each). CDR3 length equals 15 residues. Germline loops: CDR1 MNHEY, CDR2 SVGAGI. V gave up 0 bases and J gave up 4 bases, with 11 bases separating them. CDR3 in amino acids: CASSYSGGRADTQYF. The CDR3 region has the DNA TGTGCCAGCAGTTACTCGGGGGGCCGGGCAGATACGCAGTATTTT.

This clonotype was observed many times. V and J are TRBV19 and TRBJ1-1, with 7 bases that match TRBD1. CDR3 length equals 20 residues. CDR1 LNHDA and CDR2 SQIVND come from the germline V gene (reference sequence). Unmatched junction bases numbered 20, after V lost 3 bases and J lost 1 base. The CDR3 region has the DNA TGTGCCAGTAGTATCGCACTATTCTCTGGATCAGGACAGGAGAACACTGAAGCTTTCTTT. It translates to CASSIALFSGSGQENTEAFF.

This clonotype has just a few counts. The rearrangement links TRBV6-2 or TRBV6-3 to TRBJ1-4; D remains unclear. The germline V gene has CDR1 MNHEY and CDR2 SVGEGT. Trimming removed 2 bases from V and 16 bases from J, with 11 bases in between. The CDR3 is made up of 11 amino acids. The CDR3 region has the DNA TGTGCCAGCAGTTACCTAACGAAGTGGTTTTTT. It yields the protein CASSYLTKWFF.

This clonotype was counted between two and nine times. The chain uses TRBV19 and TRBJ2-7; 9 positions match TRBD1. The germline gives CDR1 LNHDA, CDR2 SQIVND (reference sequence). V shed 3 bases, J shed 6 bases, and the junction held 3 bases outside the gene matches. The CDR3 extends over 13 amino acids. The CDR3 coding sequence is TGTGCCAGTAGTATGACAGGGGGGCGCGAGCAGTACTTC. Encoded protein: CASSMTGGREQYF. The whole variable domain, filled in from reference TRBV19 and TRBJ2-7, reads DGGITQSPKYLFRKEGQNVTLSCEQNLNHDAMYWYRQDPGQGLRLIYYSQIVNDFQKGDIAEGYSVSREKKESFPLTVTSAQKNPTAFYLCASSMTGGREQYFGPGTRLTVT.